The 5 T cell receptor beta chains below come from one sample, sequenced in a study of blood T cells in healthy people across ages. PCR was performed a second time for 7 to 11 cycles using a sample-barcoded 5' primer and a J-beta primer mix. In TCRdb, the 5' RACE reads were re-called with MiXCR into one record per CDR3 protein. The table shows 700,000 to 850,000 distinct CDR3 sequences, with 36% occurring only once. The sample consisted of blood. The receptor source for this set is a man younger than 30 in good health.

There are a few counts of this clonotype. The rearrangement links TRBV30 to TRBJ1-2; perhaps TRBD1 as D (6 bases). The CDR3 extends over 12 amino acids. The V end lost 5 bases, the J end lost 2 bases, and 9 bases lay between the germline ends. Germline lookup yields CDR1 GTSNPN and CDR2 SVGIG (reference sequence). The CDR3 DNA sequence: TGTGCCTGGCGGGGGCTAAACTATGGCTACACCTTC. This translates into CAWRGLNYGYTF.

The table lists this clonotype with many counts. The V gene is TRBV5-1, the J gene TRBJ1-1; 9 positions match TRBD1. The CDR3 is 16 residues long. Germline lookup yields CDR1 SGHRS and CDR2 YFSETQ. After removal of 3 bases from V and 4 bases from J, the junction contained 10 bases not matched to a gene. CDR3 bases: TGCGCCAGCAGCTACCGGGACAGGGCTTTGAGCACTGAAGCTTTCTTT. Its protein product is CASSYRDRALSTEAFF. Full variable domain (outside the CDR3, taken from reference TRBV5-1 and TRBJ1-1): KAGVTQTPRYLIKTRGQQVTLSCSPISGHRSVSWYQQTPGQGLQFLFEYFSETQRNKGNFPGRFSGRQFSNSRSEMNVSTLELGDSALYLCASSYRDRALSTEAFFGQGTRLTVV.

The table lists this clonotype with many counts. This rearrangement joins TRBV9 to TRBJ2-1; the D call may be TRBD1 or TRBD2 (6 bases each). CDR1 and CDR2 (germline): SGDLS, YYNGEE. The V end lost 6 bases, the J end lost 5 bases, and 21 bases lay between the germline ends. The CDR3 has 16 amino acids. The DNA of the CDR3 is TGTGCCAGCACCGAAGGGGGGCGGGTAGGTGACAATGAGCAGTTCTTC. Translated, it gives CASTEGGRVGDNEQFF.

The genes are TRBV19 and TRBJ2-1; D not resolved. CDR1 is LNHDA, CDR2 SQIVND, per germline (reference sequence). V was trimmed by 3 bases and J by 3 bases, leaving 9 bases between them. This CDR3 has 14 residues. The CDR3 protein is CASSIRSVYNEQFF. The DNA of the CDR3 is TGTGCCAGTAGTATTCGAAGCGTCTACAATGAGCAGTTCTTC.

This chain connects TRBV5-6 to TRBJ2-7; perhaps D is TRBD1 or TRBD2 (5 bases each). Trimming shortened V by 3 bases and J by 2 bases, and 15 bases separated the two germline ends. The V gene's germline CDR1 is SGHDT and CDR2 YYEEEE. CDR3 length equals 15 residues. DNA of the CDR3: TGTGCCAGCAGCTCGGGACGTGGAAGGCCCTACGAGCAGTACTTC. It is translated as CASSSGRGRPYEQYF.